The following is a T cell receptor beta chain sequence with its context. Its antigen is not identified. V shed 2 bases, J shed 4 bases, and the junction held 3 bases outside the gene matches. This CDR3 has 15 residues. Per germline, CDR1 SEHNR and CDR2 FQNEAQ (reference sequence). This record comes from a study of graft-versus-host responses after intestinal transplantation. The repertoire was sequenced with immunoSEQ multiplex PCR; TCRdb's copy has only in-frame clones and lacks some. The table lists roughly 81,000 clones, roughly 80% of them singletons. Findings of the study overall: Early post-transplant HvG declines showed an association with peak circulating GvH clone levels. Some patients had graft-donor T cell macrochimerism. In their allografts, the ratios of graft-versus-host to host-versus-graft T cell clones were high. The recipient marrow held GvH clones, and some of them showed up first in ileum or blood.

The chain recombines TRBV7-9 with TRBJ2-2; 8 bases match TRBD2. This receptor was identified in a human donor who received an intestinal transplant. Material: unstimulated CD4+ T cells sorted from spleen or lymph node cells, obtained before intestinal transplant. The CDR3 loop is CASSLHGGATGELFF. CDR3 DNA sequence: TGTGCCAGCAGCTTACACGGGGGGGCCACCGGGGAGCTGTTTTTT.